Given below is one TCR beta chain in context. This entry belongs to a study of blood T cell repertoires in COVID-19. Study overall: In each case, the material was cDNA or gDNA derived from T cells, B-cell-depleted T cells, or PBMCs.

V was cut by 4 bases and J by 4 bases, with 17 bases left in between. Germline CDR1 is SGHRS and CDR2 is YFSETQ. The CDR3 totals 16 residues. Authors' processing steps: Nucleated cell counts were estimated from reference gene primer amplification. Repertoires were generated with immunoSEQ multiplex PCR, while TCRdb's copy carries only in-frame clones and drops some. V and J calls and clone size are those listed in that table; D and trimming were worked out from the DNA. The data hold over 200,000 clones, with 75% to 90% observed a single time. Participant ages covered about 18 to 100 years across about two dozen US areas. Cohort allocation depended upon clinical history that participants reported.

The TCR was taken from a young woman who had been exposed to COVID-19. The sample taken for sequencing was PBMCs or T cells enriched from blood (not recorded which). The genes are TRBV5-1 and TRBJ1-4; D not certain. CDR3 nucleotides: TGCGCCAGCAGCCACCAGCGGGGAGGCAATAATGAAAAACTGTTTTTT. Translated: CASSHQRGGNNEKLFF.